The present TCR beta chain was sequenced within a study of patients and donors after allogeneic stem cell transplantation. This clonotype was seen more than once but under ten times. V was clipped by 4 bases and J by 4 bases; unmatched bases: 4. CDR3 size: 14 residues. Per germline, CDR1 DFQATT and CDR2 SNEGSKA (reference sequence). From the RT-PCR reads, TCRdb called clonotypes with MiXCR, one entry per CDR3 protein. The data contain over 400,000 distinct CDR3 sequences, around 15% of them seen just once; the ten biggest clones take up over 6%. Material for sequencing was blood, either unsorted or a sorted T cell fraction (not recorded which). The chain is built from TRBV20-1 and TRBJ2-5, with TRBD2 identical over 12 bases. This clonotype was sampled from a human donor who was either an allogeneic HSCT recipient or a stem cell or donor lymphocyte infusion donor (not recorded which). It is not recorded whose cells these are; they may come from a transplant donor. The CDR3 is CSAKLAGGRETQYF. The CDR3 DNA reads as TGCAGTGCTAAACTAGCGGGGGGAAGAGAGACCCAGTACTTC.